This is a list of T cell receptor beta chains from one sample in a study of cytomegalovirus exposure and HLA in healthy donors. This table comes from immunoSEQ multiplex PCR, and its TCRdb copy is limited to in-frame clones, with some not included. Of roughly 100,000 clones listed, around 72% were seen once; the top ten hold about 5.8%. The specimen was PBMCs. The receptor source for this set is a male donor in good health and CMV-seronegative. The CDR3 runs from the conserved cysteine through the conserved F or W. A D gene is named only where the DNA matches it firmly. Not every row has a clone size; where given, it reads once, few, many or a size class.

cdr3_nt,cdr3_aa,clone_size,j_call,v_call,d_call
TGTGCCTGGAGTGATCCAGGGATCTACTATGGCTACACCTTC,CAWSDPGIYYGYTF,NA,TRBJ1-2,TRBV30,NA
TGTGCCAGCAGCAAATTGAAAGGGAGCTCCTACGAGCAGTACTTC,CASSKLKGSSYEQYF,NA,TRBJ2-7,TRBV21-1,NA
TGTGCCAGCAGTTTTGGGACAGGTCGGAGGGGGGACTATGGCTACACCTTC,CASSFGTGRRGDYGYTF,NA,TRBJ1-2,TRBV28,TRBD1
TGTGCCAGCAGCATAACGGGACAGGATAACGAGCAGTACTTC,CASSITGQDNEQYF,NA,TRBJ2-7,TRBV7-9,TRBD1
TGTGCCAGTAGTTCGGGGACAGGAACTAATCAGCCCCAGCATTTT,CASSSGTGTNQPQHF,NA,TRBJ1-5,TRBV19,TRBD1
TGTGCCAGCAGGGGACAGACATATAGCAATCAGCCCCAGCATTTT,CASRGQTYSNQPQHF,NA,TRBJ1-5,TRBV21-1,NA
TGTGCCATCAGTGAGTCGACCACAGTGGATCAGCCCCAGCATTTT,CAISESTTVDQPQHF,few,TRBJ1-5,TRBV10-3,NA
TGTGCCAGTAGTATTCCTAGCGGGAGGCCTCAAGAGACCCAGTACTTC,CASSIPSGRPQETQYF,NA,TRBJ2-5,TRBV19,TRBD2
TGTGCCAGCACGGGGGAGCAGGGAAACATTCAGTACTTC,CASTGEQGNIQYF,few,TRBJ2-4,TRBV2,NA
TGTGCCATCAGTGGGGCACCCTCCTACAATGAGCAGTTCTTC,CAISGAPSYNEQFF,NA,TRBJ2-1,TRBV10-3,NA
TGTGCCAGCACCTCCCCCGACAGGACCCTGAACACTGAAGCTTTCTTT,CASTSPDRTLNTEAFF,few,TRBJ1-1,TRBV6-6,NA
TGTGCCTGTTACCAAGGAGGGGGGGATGGCTACACCTTC,CACYQGGGDGYTF,NA,TRBJ1-2,TRBV30,NA
TGTGCCAGCAGCTGGACAGGGTTCTCCTACGAGCAGTACTTC,CASSWTGFSYEQYF,once,TRBJ2-7,TRBV7-2,TRBD1
TGTGCCAGCAGCCCAGGGACTAGCGGAGGCACAGATACGCAGTATTTT,CASSPGTSGGTDTQYF,few,TRBJ2-3,TRBV11-3,TRBD2
TGTGCCAGCAGTGACTCACATGTTTCTGAAGCTTTCTTT,CASSDSHVSEAFF,NA,TRBJ1-1,TRBV25-1,NA
TGCGCCAGCAGTTACCCAGTGGCTAGCGGGAGGGAGGTCTACAATGAGCAGTTCTTC,CASSYPVASGREVYNEQFF,NA,TRBJ2-1,TRBV5-1,TRBD2
TGTGCCAGCAGCCATAGACAGGGGCGAGACACTGAAGCTTTCTTT,CASSHRQGRDTEAFF,once,TRBJ1-1,TRBV16,TRBD1
TGTGCCACCAGCGGCGACTACGCTAACACCGGGGAGCTGTTTTTT,CATSGDYANTGELFF,once,TRBJ2-2,TRBV15,NA
TGTGCCAGCAGCCAAGGACAGCGCTATGGCTACACCTTC,CASSQGQRYGYTF,NA,TRBJ1-2,TRBV7-2,NA
TGTGCCAGCAGCCCTATATCGGGACTAGCGGGACGGGAGACCCAGTACTTC,CASSPISGLAGRETQYF,NA,TRBJ2-5,TRBV14,TRBD2